This T cell receptor beta chain was recovered during a study of OX40 agonist ivuxolimab in advanced cancers. The germline V gene has CDR1 MNHNS and CDR2 SASEGT. The CDR3 has 14 amino acids. The V gene lost 5 bases and the J gene lost 0 bases, with 11 bases spanning the gap. Clones were sequenced by immunoSEQ multiplex PCR, and TCRdb holds only the in-frame ones, with some missing. The data hold roughly 60,000 clones, with 84% observed a single time. Sequencing used CD4+ or CD8+ T cells sorted from blood, obtained in a trial of the OX40 agonist ivuxolimab. The V call is TRBV6-1, the J call TRBJ2-7, with a tentative D call TRBD2 (6 bases). The clonotype originates from an adult with an advanced solid tumor such as melanoma, head and neck, liver or kidney cancer. CDR3 loop: CASSNSGSSYEQYF. For the CDR3, the DNA is TGTGCCAGCAGTAATAGCGGCAGCTCCTACGAGCAGTACTTC.